The 14 T cell receptor beta chains below all came from one sample that was sequenced in a study of blood T cell repertoires in COVID-19. Some clones are missing from TCRdb's copy, which holds only in-frame ones; the method was immunoSEQ multiplex PCR. Altogether tens of thousands of clones are present, less than 90% being singletons, with the ten largest covering around a fifth. Sequencing input: peripheral blood. Source of these receptors: a man aged 65 to 85 with acute or convalescent COVID-19.

The chain is built from TRBV11-2 and TRBJ2-1, with TRBD2 matching over 7 bases. Germline lookup yields CDR1 SGHAT and CDR2 FQNNGV. V gave up 0 bases and J gave up 0 bases; unmatched junction bases: 2. CDR3 length: 16 residues. The CDR3 nucleotides are TGTGCCAGCAGCTTAGAGAGGACTAGCTCCTACAATGAGCAGTTCTTC. The encoded protein is CASSLERTSSYNEQFF. The full variable domain, its missing parts supplied by reference TRBV11-2 and TRBJ2-1, is EAGVAQSPRYKIIEKRQSVAFWCNPISGHATLYWYQQILGQGPKLLIQFQNNGVVDDSQLPKDRFSAERLKGVDSTLKIQPAKLEDSAVYLCASSLERTSSYNEQFFGPGTRLTVL.

This chain connects TRBV29-1 to TRBJ1-2, with 9 bases lining up with TRBD1. Unmatched junction bases numbered 9, after V lost 4 bases and J lost 6 bases. Germline-derived CDR1 and CDR2 are SQVTM and ANQGSEA. The CDR3 extends over 14 amino acids. CDR3 amino acids: CSVVITGGVNGYTF. Here the CDR3 DNA reads TGCAGCGTTGTTATAACAGGGGGCGTTAATGGCTACACCTTC.

The chain has TRBV5-4 and TRBJ2-4, with D perhaps TRBD2 (5 bases). Deletions cut 0 bases from V and 7 bases from J, with 11 bases between. Germline V gene lookup returns CDR1 SGHNT and CDR2 YYREEE (reference sequence). This CDR3 comprises 14 residues. CDR3 loop: CASSLGGLGNIQYF. The DNA of the CDR3 is TGTGCCAGCAGCTTGGGAGGACTCGGGAACATTCAGTACTTC.

The genes are TRBV28 and TRBJ1-1, with unresolved D. Deletions cut 6 bases from V and 6 bases from J, with 14 bases between. This CDR3 is 13 amino acids long. Germline CDR1 and CDR2: MDHEN and SYDVKM. In DNA, the CDR3 is TGTGCCAGCAGACGCCCTGACATTTCTGAAGCTTTCTTT. This codes for CASRRPDISEAFF.

This chain connects TRBV6-5 to TRBJ2-2, with D possibly TRBD1 on 5 matching bases. Per the germline V gene, CDR1 is MNHEY and CDR2 is SVGAGI. CDR3 length: 14 amino acids. Deletions cut 8 bases from V and 1 base from J, with 11 bases between. CDR3 in DNA: TGTGCCAGCGTCAAAGACAGGAACACCGGGGAGCTGTTTTTT. Translated: CASVKDRNTGELFF.

This clone appeared a few times. CDR3 bases: TGTGCCACCCAGGGGGGCTTCAAGTCACCCCTCCACTTT. Amino acids: CATQGGFKSPLHF. The chain couples TRBV6-5 to TRBJ1-6; 7 bases are shared with TRBD1. V lost 10 bases, J lost 10 bases, and 10 bases stayed unmatched. CDR3 length: 13 amino acids. Per germline, CDR1 MNHEY and CDR2 SVGAGI.

The V and J genes are TRBV12-2 and TRBJ1-1. TRBV12-2 is noted as a pseudogene. The CDR3 extends over 17 amino acids. CDR3 bases: TGTGCAAGTCGCTTAGCATCCAGGCCAGTAGCGAAAACTGAAGCTTTCTTT. Encoded protein: CASRLASRPVAKTEAFF.

The chain uses TRBV7-2 and TRBJ2-3; 9 bases fit TRBD1. Germline CDR1 SGHTA, CDR2 FQGNSA. CDR3 length: 15 amino acids. Trimming removed 3 bases from V and 2 bases from J; junction bases left unmatched: 3. CDR3 bases: TGTGCCAGCAGCTTCCGGACAGGGGTCACAGATACGCAGTATTTT. This gives the protein CASSFRTGVTDTQYF.

V is TRBV19 and J is TRBJ2-2, with TRBD1 matching over 9 bases. Germline loops: CDR1 LNHDA, CDR2 SQIVND (reference sequence). There are 17 residues in the CDR3. With V trimmed by 5 bases and J by 4 bases, 11 bases remained unmatched. CDR3 sequence reads: CASSGGHRGPGTGELFF. The CDR3 nucleotides are TGTGCCAGTAGTGGAGGCCACAGGGGGCCGGGCACCGGGGAGCTGTTTTTT.

The V gene is TRBV5-4, the J gene TRBJ1-1; a possible D gene is TRBD1 (5 bases). Trimming stripped 4 bases from V and 5 bases from J, with 18 bases between. The CDR3 is 15 amino acids. The germline V gene encodes CDR1 SGHNT and CDR2 YYREEE (reference sequence). CDR3 sequence: CASSSAPQGGTEAFF. The DNA for the CDR3 is TGTGCCAGCAGCAGCGCACCGCAGGGAGGGACTGAAGCTTTCTTT.

CDR3 sequence: CASSITGGAGEQYF. The CDR3 DNA follows: TGCGCCAGCAGCATCACCGGGGGGGCTGGCGAGCAGTACTTC. The V call is TRBV5-1, the J call TRBJ2-7; TRBD2 agrees at 8 bases. Germline CDR1 SGHRS, CDR2 YFSETQ. V shed 4 bases, J shed 6 bases, and the junction held 9 bases outside the gene matches. The CDR3 spans 14 residues.

This clone was seen just once. The rearrangement uses TRBV6-2 or TRBV6-3 and TRBJ1-5, with D hard to call. The CDR3 spans 13 residues. V lost 6 bases and J 2 bases, leaving 8 bases between the germline ends. CDR1 and CDR2 from the germline V gene are MNHEY and SVGEGT. The CDR3 protein is CASSDTGNQPQHF. The CDR3 nucleotides read TGTGCCAGCAGCGACACTGGCAATCAGCCCCAGCATTTT.

This chain connects TRBV27 to TRBJ2-7, with TRBD1 as a possible D gene (5 bases). The V end was cut by 2 bases, the J end by 4 bases, with 9 bases between. Germline CDR1 MNHEY, CDR2 SMNVEV (reference sequence). The CDR3 contains 13 residues. This CDR3 reads CASSLGAGYEQYF. The CDR3 DNA reads TGTGCCAGCAGTTTAGGGGCTGGGTACGAGCAGTACTTC.

The rearrangement links TRBV3-1 (or the pseudogene TRBV3-2) to TRBJ1-1; no reliable D call. V was shortened by 3 bases and J by 1 base, with 9 bases between the two germline ends. Germline CDR1 LGHDT, CDR2 YNNKEL (reference sequence). The CDR3 length is 14 residues. The CDR3 DNA reads as TGTGCCAGCAGCCAGGAGGTCGAGAACACTGAAGCTTTCTTT. It yields the protein CASSQEVENTEAFF.